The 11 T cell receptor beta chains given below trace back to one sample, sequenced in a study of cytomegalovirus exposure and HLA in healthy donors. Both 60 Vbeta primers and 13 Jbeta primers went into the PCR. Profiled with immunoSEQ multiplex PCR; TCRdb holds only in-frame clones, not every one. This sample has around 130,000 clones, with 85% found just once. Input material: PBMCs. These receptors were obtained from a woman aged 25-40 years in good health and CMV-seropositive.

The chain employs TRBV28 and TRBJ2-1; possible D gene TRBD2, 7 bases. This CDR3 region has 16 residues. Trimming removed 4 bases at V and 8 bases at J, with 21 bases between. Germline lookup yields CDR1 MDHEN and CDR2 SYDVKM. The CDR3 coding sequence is TGTGCCAGCAGTTATATTCGGCGGGGGCCTAAGGATGAGCAGTTCTTC. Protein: CASSYIRRGPKDEQFF.

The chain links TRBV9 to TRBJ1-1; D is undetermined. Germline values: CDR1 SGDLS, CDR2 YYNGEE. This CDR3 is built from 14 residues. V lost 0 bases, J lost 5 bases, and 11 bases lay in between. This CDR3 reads CASSVGRRGTEAFF. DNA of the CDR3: TGTGCCAGCAGCGTAGGCCGGCGGGGAACTGAAGCTTTCTTT.

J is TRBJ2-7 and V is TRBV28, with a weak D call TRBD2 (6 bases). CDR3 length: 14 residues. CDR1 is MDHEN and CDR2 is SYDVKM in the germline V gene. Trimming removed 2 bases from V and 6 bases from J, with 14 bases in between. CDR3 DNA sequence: TGTGCCAGCAGTTTAGGAGGGCCCAGTGGCGAGCAGTACTTC. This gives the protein CASSLGGPSGEQYF.

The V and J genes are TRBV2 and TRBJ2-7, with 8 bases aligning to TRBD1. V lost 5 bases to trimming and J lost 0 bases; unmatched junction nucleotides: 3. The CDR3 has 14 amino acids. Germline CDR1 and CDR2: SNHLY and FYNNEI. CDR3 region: CASSRTGPSYEQYF. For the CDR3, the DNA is TGTGCCAGCAGTAGGACAGGGCCCTCCTACGAGCAGTACTTC.

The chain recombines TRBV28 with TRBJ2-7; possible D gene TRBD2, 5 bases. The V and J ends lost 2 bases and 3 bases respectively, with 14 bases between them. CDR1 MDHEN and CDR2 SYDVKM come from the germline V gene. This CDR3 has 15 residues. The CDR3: CASSLSRRTGYEQYF. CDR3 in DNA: TGTGCCAGCAGTTTAAGCCGCCGGACTGGCTACGAGCAGTACTTC.

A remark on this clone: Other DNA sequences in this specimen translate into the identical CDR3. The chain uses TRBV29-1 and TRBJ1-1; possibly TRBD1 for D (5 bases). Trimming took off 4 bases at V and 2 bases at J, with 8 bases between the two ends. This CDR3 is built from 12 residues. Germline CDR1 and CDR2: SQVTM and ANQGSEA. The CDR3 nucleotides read TGCAGCGTTGGGGGACTTAACACTGAAGCTTTCTTT. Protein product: CSVGGLNTEAFF.

DNA for the CDR3: TGTGCCAGCAGCCGGACTAGCGGGAGGGAGAATGAGCAGTTCTTC. This encodes CASSRTSGRENEQFF. The chain carries TRBV5-4 and TRBJ2-1; 15 bases are a match to TRBD2. Germline loops: CDR1 SGHNT, CDR2 YYREEE (reference sequence). The CDR3 totals 15 residues. J lost 7 bases, V lost 4 bases, and 3 bases had no gene match.

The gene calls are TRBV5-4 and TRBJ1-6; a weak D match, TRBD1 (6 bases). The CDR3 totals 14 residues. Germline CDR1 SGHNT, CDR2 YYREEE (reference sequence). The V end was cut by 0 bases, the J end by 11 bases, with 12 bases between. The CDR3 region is CASSLGGGFTPLHF. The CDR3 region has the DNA TGTGCCAGCAGCTTGGGAGGGGGATTTACACCCCTCCACTTT.

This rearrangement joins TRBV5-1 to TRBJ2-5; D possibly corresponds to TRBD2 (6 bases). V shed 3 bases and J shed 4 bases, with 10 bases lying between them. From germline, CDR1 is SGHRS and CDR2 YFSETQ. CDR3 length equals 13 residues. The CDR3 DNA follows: TGCGCCAGCAGCTCCGGGACTGCAGAGACCCAGTACTTC. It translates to CASSSGTAETQYF.

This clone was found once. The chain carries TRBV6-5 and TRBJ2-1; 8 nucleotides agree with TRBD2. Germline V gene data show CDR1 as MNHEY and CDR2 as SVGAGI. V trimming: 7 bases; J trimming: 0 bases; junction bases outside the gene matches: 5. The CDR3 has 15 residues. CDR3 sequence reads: CASKSGSSSYNEQFF. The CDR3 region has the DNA TGTGCCAGCAAAAGCGGGAGTAGCTCCTACAATGAGCAGTTCTTC.

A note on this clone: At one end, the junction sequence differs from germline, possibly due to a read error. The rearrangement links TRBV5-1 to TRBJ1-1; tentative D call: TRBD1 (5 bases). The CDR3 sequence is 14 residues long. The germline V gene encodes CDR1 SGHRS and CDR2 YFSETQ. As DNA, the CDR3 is TGCGCCAGCAGTCCCGGTATTCAAGGGACTGAAACTTTCTTT. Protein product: CASSPGIQGTETFF.